These 14 T cell receptor beta chains share one sample of origin, sequenced in a study of beta chain features in type 1 diabetes. Study outcomes and limitations: Moderate yet significant TCRB CDR3 shortening was seen in Type 1 diabetes patients in all four CD4+ subsets.

These receptors' antigens are unknown. Expressed TCRB transcripts were sequenced, since all the RNA that had been isolated was reverse transcribed. Sequencing was performed with immunoSEQ multiplex PCR; in TCRdb, only in-frame clones are kept and a portion is missing. The data hold fewer than 15,000 clones, with roughly 63% observed a single time. What was sequenced was stem cell memory CD4+ T cells from blood. The receptors stem from a woman between 18 and 29 years old with type 1 diabetes.

This clone showed up just a few times. V is TRBV7-8 and J is TRBJ2-2; 7 nucleotides align to TRBD2. With 3 bases clipped from V and 2 bases from J, the junction kept 3 bases outside the gene matches. From germline, CDR1 is SGHVS and CDR2 FQNEAQ. The CDR3 has 15 amino acids. CDR3 loop: CASSLGGRNTGELFF. For the CDR3, the DNA is TGTGCCAGCAGCTTGGGGGGGAGAAACACCGGGGAGCTGTTTTTT.

The chain has TRBV4-2 and TRBJ1-1; D not certain. V lost 4 bases to trimming and J lost 5 bases, with 17 bases between them. The CDR3 consists of 15 residues. Per the germline V gene, CDR1 is LGHNA and CDR2 is YNFKEQ. The CDR3 is CASSLGDGRNTEAFF. The DNA for the CDR3 is TGTGCCAGCAGCCTGGGAGACGGGAGGAATACTGAAGCTTTCTTT.

The chain combines TRBV7-2 with TRBJ2-5; 8 nucleotides line up with TRBD2. V gave up 1 base and J gave up 0 bases; unmatched junction bases: 1. This CDR3 has 15 amino acids. Germline CDR1 is SGHTA and CDR2 is FQGNSA. CDR3 sequence: CASSLGGGHQETQYF. The CDR3 nucleotides are TGTGCCAGCAGCTTAGGCGGGGGGCACCAAGAGACCCAGTACTTC.

This clone has just a few counts. The rearrangement links TRBV7-3 to TRBJ2-1; 10 bases are shared with TRBD2. The CDR3 loop spans 17 amino acids. Germline trimming cut 5 bases from V and 6 bases from J; bases unmatched to any gene: 13. CDR1 and CDR2 (germline): SGHTA, FQGTGA. Here the CDR3 reads CASSTRKELAGANEQFF. The CDR3 nucleotides are TGTGCCAGCAGCACCAGAAAGGAGCTAGCGGGAGCCAATGAGCAGTTCTTC.

Only a few counts were recorded for this clone. CDR3 residues: CSEGLTDTQYF. The CDR3 DNA is TGCAGCGAGGGACTCACAGATACGCAGTATTTT. The chain links TRBV29-1 to TRBJ2-3, with D possibly being TRBD2 (6 bases). With 7 bases removed from V and 2 bases from J, the gap between germline ends came to 7 bases. This CDR3 contains 11 residues. Germline lookup yields CDR1 SQVTM and CDR2 ANQGSEA.

This chain links TRBV5-4 with TRBJ2-3; weak D call: TRBD1 (6 bases). The germline V gene encodes CDR1 SGHNT and CDR2 YYREEE (reference sequence). The CDR3 length is 14 residues. V was cut by 4 bases and J by 1 base, with 10 bases left in between. DNA for the CDR3: TGTGCCAGCAGCCCACGACAGGGCACAGATACGCAGTATTTT. Its translation: CASSPRQGTDTQYF.

The chain carries TRBV18 and TRBJ1-5, with D uncertain. Germline CDR1 KGHSH, CDR2 LQKENI. The CDR3 spans 15 residues. V dropped 6 bases and J dropped 0 bases, with 12 bases sitting between them. The chain's CDR3 is CASSSPGDSNQPQHF. The DNA for the CDR3 is TGTGCCAGCTCGTCACCGGGAGATAGCAATCAGCCCCAGCATTTT.

V and J are TRBV4-3 and TRBJ2-5, with D perhaps TRBD2 (6 bases). The CDR3 contains 15 residues. Trimming removed 3 bases from V and 5 bases from J, with 16 bases in between. Germline V gives CDR1 LGHNA, CDR2 YSLEER. The CDR3 DNA follows: TGCGCCAGCAGCCATCTCTGGAGCGGGCGCGAGACCCAGTACTTC. As protein: CASSHLWSGRETQYF.

The rearrangement uses TRBV25-1 and TRBJ2-1; no clear D. Trimming took off 7 bases at V and 1 base at J, with 8 bases between the two ends. The CDR3 loop spans 13 amino acids. Germline V lookup: CDR1 MGHDK, CDR2 SYGVNS. The CDR3 region is CASTADSYNEQFF. In DNA, the CDR3 is TGTGCCAGCACCGCGGATTCCTACAATGAGCAGTTCTTC.

The J gene is TRBJ1-1, the V gene TRBV7-3, with 8 bases lining up with TRBD1. The junction had 6 bases not matched to a gene; V was cut back by 5 bases and J by 4 bases. CDR1 is SGHTA, CDR2 FQGTGA, per germline. The length of the CDR3 is 14 residues. CDR3 amino acids: CASSPQGVGTEAFF. The CDR3 nucleotides read TGTGCCAGCAGCCCACAGGGGGTGGGCACTGAAGCTTTCTTT.

V usage is TRBV4-3 and J usage is TRBJ1-1, with a weak D call TRBD1 (6 bases). Trimming took 0 bases from V and 5 from J, leaving 10 bases between them. The CDR3 has 14 residues. The germline gives CDR1 LGHNA, CDR2 YSLEER. CDR3 nucleotide sequence: TGCGCCAGCAGCCAAGAAGGGGGACGGACTGAAGCTTTCTTT. This translates into CASSQEGGRTEAFF.

The sample holds a few counts of this clone. The chain joins TRBV7-2 to TRBJ1-6; D gene uncertain. The CDR3 is 13 residues long. The germline V and J ends were trimmed by 1 base and 8 bases, with 6 bases remaining between them. Germline CDR1 and CDR2: SGHTA and FQGNSA. CDR3 protein: CASSLVRDSPLHF. The CDR3, as DNA: TGTGCCAGCAGCTTAGTTCGGGATTCACCCCTCCACTTT.

In DNA, the CDR3 is TGTGCCAGCAGCCCAACAACCGGGACAGGGTTCTATGGCTACACCTTC. Translation: CASSPTTGTGFYGYTF. The gene calls are TRBV27 and TRBJ1-2, with TRBD1 identical over 9 bases. Per germline, CDR1 MNHEY and CDR2 SMNVEV (reference sequence). CDR3 length: 16 residues. J was trimmed by 4 bases and V by 6 bases; bases with no gene match: 12.

The chain combines TRBV6-6 with TRBJ2-2; unclear D gene. The germline gives CDR1 MNHNY, CDR2 SVGAGI (reference sequence). This CDR3 region has 13 residues. V was cut by 5 bases and J by 0 bases, with 4 bases left in between. The CDR3 DNA is TGTGCCAGCAGTGACACGAACACCGGGGAGCTGTTTTTT. Translated, it gives CASSDTNTGELFF.